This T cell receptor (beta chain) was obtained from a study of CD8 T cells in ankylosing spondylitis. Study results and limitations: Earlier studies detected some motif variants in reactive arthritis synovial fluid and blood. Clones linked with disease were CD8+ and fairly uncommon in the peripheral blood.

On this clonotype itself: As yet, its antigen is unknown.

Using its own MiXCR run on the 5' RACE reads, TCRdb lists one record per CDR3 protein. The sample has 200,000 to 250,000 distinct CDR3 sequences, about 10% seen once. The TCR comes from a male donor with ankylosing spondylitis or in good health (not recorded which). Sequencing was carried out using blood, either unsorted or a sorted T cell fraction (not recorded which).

CDR3 DNA sequence: TGTGCCAGCAGGAAGGACAGGACAAATTCCTACGAGCAGTACTTC. Translating gives CASRKDRTNSYEQYF. The chain employs TRBV5-6 and TRBJ2-7; 7 bases are a match to TRBD1. CDR1 SGHDT and CDR2 YYEEEE come from the germline V gene. The CDR3 consists of 15 residues. J lost 1 base, V lost 5 bases, and 9 bases had no gene match.